What follows describes a single T cell receptor (beta chain). What it recognizes is unknown. Use of 60 Vbeta and 13 Jbeta primers characterized the PCR. The protocol was immunoSEQ multiplex PCR, while the TCRdb copy is restricted to in-frame clones and leaves out a portion. The table has about 150,000 clones, about 61% seen once. This sample is drawn from a study of cytomegalovirus exposure and HLA in healthy donors. Findings of the study overall: Among immune exposure information, only CMV serostatus was available. Among TCR beta chains, those listed as cytomegalovirus-associated numbered about 160. Later analysis showed most CMV-associated TCR beta chains appearing HLA-restricted.

The CDR3 is 13 amino acids. With V trimmed by 2 bases and J by 15 bases, 7 bases remained unmatched. Germline V gives CDR1 WSHSY, CDR2 SAAADI. All donors participated as healthy donors of bone marrow. Sequencing was carried out using PBMCs. The receptor comes from a male donor in good health and CMV-seronegative. The chain is built from TRBV10-2 and TRBJ2-1; 10 nucleotides align to TRBD2. The CDR3 DNA reads as TGCGCCAGCAGTGAGGCTAGCGGGGGCTCGGGGTTCTTC. Its protein is CASSEASGGSGFF.